This T cell receptor beta chain was documented in a study of regulatory T cells in long-lasting Graves disease. As to time point: newly diagnosed GD, antithyroid drugs for less than 3 months. TCR sequences were obtained from RNA taken from PBMCs. Arm-PCR with iRepertoire HTBI primers amplified the CDR3 regions for these TCR beta libraries. From the multiplex PCR reads, TCRdb called clonotypes with MiXCR, one entry per CDR3 protein. The sample yields under 700,000 distinct CDR3 sequences, about 16% seen once. For this clonotype: It may be a read error: a sequence one base away is much more abundant.

These data were likewise used in another study, on T cells in Graves' hyperthyroidism and ophthalmopathy. As that report states: TCR CDR3 underwent first-round RT-PCR with the HTBI primer set.

The sample consisted of peripheral blood mononuclear cells (PBMCs), taken at new diagnosis, from a patient treated with antithyroid drugs. This receptor was taken from a woman aged 35-65 years with Graves disease.

The chain's CDR3 is CASSLGLSSPPEQFF. The DNA for the CDR3 is TGTGCCAGCAGTTTGGGCCTTTCGAGCCCCCCCGAGCAGTTCTTC. The rearrangement uses TRBV27 and TRBJ2-3; no reliable D call. The better agreement between TRBJ2-1 and the DNA end casts doubt on the J call. CDR1 is MNHEY, CDR2 SMNVEV, per germline (reference sequence). The CDR3 sequence is 15 residues long.